A selection of T cell receptor beta chains follows, all from one sample in a study of blood T cell repertoires in COVID-19. Repertoires were generated with immunoSEQ multiplex PCR, while TCRdb's copy carries only in-frame clones and drops some. The sample lists 190,000 or so clones, 70% to 90% occurring once. What was sequenced was peripheral blood. All receptors derive from a man aged 40-49 years with active or convalescent COVID-19. Both conserved end residues are part of each CDR3. Each record gives: CDR3 length, J gene, clone size, V gene, D gene, CDR3 DNA, CDR3 protein. The D gene is left open where the match is weak. The size field is filled for only some rows; it gives once, few, many or a size class.

>14|TRBJ1-2|.|TRBV19|.
TGTGCCAGTAGTATGGCACGAGGGAACTATGGCTACACCTTC
CASSMARGNYGYTF
>13|TRBJ1-5|.|TRBV6-5|.
TGTGCCAGCAGTCAGAATAGCAATCAGCCCCAGCATTTT
CASSQNSNQPQHF
>15|TRBJ2-1|.|TRBV7-3|TRBD1
TGTGCCAGCAGCTTAACCGGACAGGGGGTGCATGAGCAGTTCTTC
CASSLTGQGVHEQFF
>17|TRBJ2-5|.|TRBV5-6|TRBD2
TGTGCCAGCAGCTTGGAGGGTATAGCGGGGGGCTCTGAGACCCAGTACTTC
CASSLEGIAGGSETQYF
>16|TRBJ1-5|.|TRBV4-2|.
TGTGCCAGCAGCCAAGTGGGGGGGCAACGCAATCAGCCCCAGCATTTT
CASSQVGGQRNQPQHF
>20|TRBJ2-6|.|TRBV21-1|.
TGTGCCAGCAGCAAAGTGTTGAACGGGGGGCCCCGCTCTGGGGCCAACGTCCTGACTTTC
CASSKVLNGGPRSGANVLTF
>15|TRBJ2-5|.|TRBV27|TRBD1
TGTGCCAGCAGGTCACAGGGGGGAGGTGGGGAGACCCAGTACTTC
CASRSQGGGGETQYF
>19|TRBJ2-1|once|TRBV5-1|TRBD1
TGCGCCAGCAGCTTGGGGACAGGGGGCTCCCTGAGCTCCTACAATGAGCAGTTCTTC
CASSLGTGGSLSSYNEQFF
>14|TRBJ1-1|few|TRBV5-6|.
TGTGCCAGCAGCCCGCCCGGGGGATGGACTGAAGCTTTCTTT
CASSPPGGWTEAFF
>16|TRBJ2-1|.|TRBV2|.
TGTGCCAGCATTCCTGCCGGGGGAACGTTAAACAATGAGCAGTTCTTC
CASIPAGGTLNNEQFF
>11|TRBJ2-3|.|TRBV20-1|.
TGCAGTGCCCCGCTATCTGATACGCAGTATTTT
CSAPLSDTQYF
>14|TRBJ1-4|.|TRBV7-9|TRBD1
TGTGCCAGCAGCTTAGACAGGGGGCTTGAAAAACTGTTTTTT
CASSLDRGLEKLFF
>16|TRBJ2-3|.|TRBV9|TRBD2
TGTGCCAGCAGCGTAGGGACTAGCGACTTCGCAGATACGCAGTATTTT
CASSVGTSDFADTQYF
>16|TRBJ2-1|.|TRBV5-1|.
TGCGCCAGCAGCCCCGAGGCGGGGCACTCCTACAATGAGCAGTTCTTC
CASSPEAGHSYNEQFF
>17|TRBJ1-4|few|TRBV9|.
TGTGCCAGCAGCGTCTTACGGGGGGACGGAACTAATGAAAAACTGTTTTTT
CASSVLRGDGTNEKLFF
>13|TRBJ1-6|.|TRBV30|TRBD1
TGTGCCTCCGGGACAGGGGTTGCGTCACCCCTCCACTTT
CASGTGVASPLHF
>15|TRBJ2-7|.|TRBV11-3|.
TGTGCCAGCAGCTTAGTCAATCCTAGCCGATACGAGCAGTACTTC
CASSLVNPSRYEQYF
>14|TRBJ1-3|.|TRBV28|.
TGTGCCAGCAGTTCGGGAGGGGTTGGAAACACCATATATTTT
CASSSGGVGNTIYF
>15|TRBJ2-3|.|TRBV27|.
TGTGCCAGCAGTCGTCGGAGCCAGATAGTAGATACGCAGTATTTT
CASSRRSQIVDTQYF
>15|TRBJ1-1|.|TRBV4-1|.
TGCGCCAGCAGCCAAACAACAGGTGTGTCGACTGAAGCTTTCTTT
CASSQTTGVSTEAFF
>17|TRBJ2-2|.|TRBV19|.
TGTGCCAGTAGTATAATTATGGGGAAGGGGTCGGCCGGGGAGCTGTTTTTT
CASSIIMGKGSAGELFF
>15|TRBJ1-2|.|TRBV2|TRBD1
TGTGCCAGCAGGGAAACAGGGGTCCCCTCTTATGGCTACACCTTC
CASRETGVPSYGYTF
>13|TRBJ1-5|.|TRBV2|.
TGTGCCGGGCGGGGGGGGCCGTATGAGCCCCAGCATTTT
CAGRGGPYEPQHF
>15|TRBJ1-6|once|TRBV6-6|TRBD1
TGTGCCAGCAGTTACTCGGGACAGGTACATTCACCCCTCCACTTT
CASSYSGQVHSPLHF
>16|TRBJ2-5|.|TRBV24-1|TRBD2
TGTGCCACCAGTGATTCGACTAGCGGGGGTTTAGAGACCCAGTACTTC
CATSDSTSGGLETQYF
>12|TRBJ1-4|once|TRBV30|TRBD1
TGTGCCTGGAGGGACAGGACTGAAAAACTGTTTTTT
CAWRDRTEKLFF
>15|TRBJ1-4|.|TRBV19|.
TGTGCCAGTACCACAAGGGGCAGGGCAAAGGAAAAACTGTTTTTT
CASTTRGRAKEKLFF
>13|TRBJ2-5|.|TRBV12-3/TRBV12-4|.
TGTGCCACGACTTTGGGAGAAGGGGAGACCCAGTACTTC
CATTLGEGETQYF
>15|TRBJ2-7|.|TRBV5-6|TRBD1
TGTGCCAGCAGCTTAGCGAGGGACAGGGTAGACGAGCAGTACTTC
CASSLARDRVDEQYF
>13|TRBJ1-2|.|TRBV6-6|TRBD1
TGTGCCAGCAATCTCCGGGACAGGGCTGGCTACACCTTC
CASNLRDRAGYTF
>16|TRBJ2-3|once|TRBV28|.
TGTGCCAGCAGTTCTACCGGGACATCAGCCACAGATACGCAGTATTTT
CASSSTGTSATDTQYF
>15|TRBJ1-4|few|TRBV13|.
TGTGCCAGCAGCCCTGACAGTTCAACTAATGAAAAACTGTTTTTT
CASSPDSSTNEKLFF
>15|TRBJ2-1|.|TRBV6-4|.
TGTGCCAGCGCGGTCGATAGAGAGATCTACAATGAGCAGTTCTTC
CASAVDREIYNEQFF
>16|TRBJ1-2|.|TRBV4-2|.
TGTGCCAGCAGCCAAATGGCGGGGGGCGCGGCCTATGGCTACACCTTC
CASSQMAGGAAYGYTF
>15|TRBJ2-3|.|TRBV19|TRBD1
TGTGCCAGTAGACCGGGACAGGGACGAGGAGATACGCAGTATTTT
CASRPGQGRGDTQYF
>13|TRBJ2-5|.|TRBV12-3/TRBV12-4|.
TGTGCCAGCTGGGCGGGGTTCCAAGAGACCCAGTACTTC
CASWAGFQETQYF
>12|TRBJ1-1|.|TRBV18|.
TGTGCCAGCTCACCCGACATTGTCGAAGCTTTCTTT
CASSPDIVEAFF
>15|TRBJ2-2|.|TRBV24-1|.
TGTGCCACCAGTGACCCGCCGGGTGGGACCGGGGAGCTGTTTTTT
CATSDPPGGTGELFF
>15|TRBJ1-4|.|TRBV28|.
TGTGCCAGCAGCTACGAACCAGGGCAGGGGGAAAAACTGTTTTTT
CASSYEPGQGEKLFF
>14|TRBJ1-1|.|TRBV4-1|TRBD1
TGCGCCAGCAGCCCCATCGACAGGGACACTGAAGCTTTCTTT
CASSPIDRDTEAFF
>15|TRBJ2-7|.|TRBV21-1|.
TGTGCCAGCAGCAGGGTCAGGGGGCGCGGCTACGAGCAGTACTTC
CASSRVRGRGYEQYF
>11|TRBJ2-3|.|TRBV6-5|.
TGTGCCAGCAGTCGCGGGGATACGCAGTATTTT
CASSRGDTQYF
>14|TRBJ1-1|.|TRBV2|TRBD1
TGTGCCAGCAGTCGGACAGGGTTGAACACTGAAGCTTTCTTT
CASSRTGLNTEAFF
>13|TRBJ2-7|.|TRBV9|.
TGTGCCAGCAGCGTAGGACTGCTGGACGAGCAGTACTTC
CASSVGLLDEQYF
>13|TRBJ1-5|.|TRBV7-2|.
TGTGCCAGCAGCTCGTCCACAAATCAGCCCCAGCATTTT
CASSSSTNQPQHF
>13|TRBJ1-2|.|TRBV3-1/TRBV3-2|.
TGTGCCAGCAGCTCACCGGGGGGCTATGGCTACACCTTC
CASSSPGGYGYTF